This TCR beta chain originates from a study of cytomegalovirus exposure and HLA in healthy donors (dated by TCRdb to between 2016 and 2019). With regard to the full study: An earlier analysis of approximately 640 of the donors reported about 250 Gb of sequence data and some 120 million unique TCR beta sequences from about 179 million T cells. Every repertoire in the discovery cohort had been generated on one and the same sequencing platform. Along with the approximately 700-subject first cohort, a separate validation cohort of over a hundred different subjects was used. The aim of the study was to test whether cataloging public T cell receptors could identify signatures of past pathogen exposure. A later genetic analysis took genome-wide SNP genotypes for about three fifths of the 666 donors and used that subset as a discovery cohort. On average, roughly 250,000 unique TCR beta nucleotide sequences were sequenced per donor among more than 350 genotyped donors of the cohort, with around 19% of those sequences being non-productive. To study patterns of TCR occurrence, a later analysis re-analyzed previously published TCR beta repertoires from just over 650 donors and added high-resolution HLA genotyping. Roughly 5 DR-DQ haplotypes were handled as single units for association and clustering, since linkage in the cohort was strong. The study combined high-throughput TCR immunosequencing, statistical association of individual TCRs with disease status, and machine learning to predict cytomegalovirus infection status. Both class I and class II loci were covered by HLA typing, at four-digit resolution. Of the roughly 400 genotyped donors, about 84% fell in the genetic ancestry cluster associated with self-reported Caucasian donors. The later analysis used no new phenotypic data to find candidate immune exposures, relying instead on TCR beta sequences and their occurrence across donors. Roughly 300 gigabases of sequencing data and 75 million to 85 million unique TCR sequences made up an early release that covered around 640 HLA-typed donors. The T cell repertoires of 666 subjects were profiled by immunosequencing and related to cytomegalovirus serostatus. Donor age, sex, ethnicity and CMV serostatus were compiled together with the repertoire data. Typing coverage varied by locus: about 620-640 donors for A, B, C, DRB1 and DQB1; roughly 560 for DQA1; about 570 for DPA1; approximately 470 for DPB1. An earlier analysis of about 620 of the donors applied high-throughput TCR beta sequencing to assess whether each TCR beta V gene segment acted as functional or pseudogenic.

CDR1 MGHDK and CDR2 SYGVNS are derived from the germline V gene. Trimming costs V 6 bases and J 7 bases, and their ends lie 10 bases apart. From its cysteine to its phenylalanine, the CDR3 spans 12 amino acids. Only the CDR3 part of the read is kept: 36 bases, read in frame from the first base. With respect to this clone: Its binding antigen is unknown. No base qualities exist here, and no much larger clone lies one base off it.

The library relied on the immunoSEQ multiplex PCR assay. A mixture of 60 forward primers for TCR Vbeta segments and 13 reverse primers for TCR Jbeta segments was used in the multiplex PCR. The CDR3 region of rearranged TCR beta genes was amplified from genomic DNA with a multiplex PCR assay. On the Illumina HiSeq System, the amplified TCR beta libraries were sequenced as 87-base-pair reads. In the source study's methods: A later analysis tallied some 79 million unique TCR beta chains across the 666 repertoires, and around 12 million of those chains were shared by two or more donors. To remove PCR and sequencing errors, raw reads were error-corrected and collapsed into unique sequences using a nearest-neighbor algorithm that merged closely related sequences. CDR3 sequences were aligned to IMGT reference sequences to assign V, D and J gene segments. For a sequence to be retained, a match of at least six nucleotides was required to both a V gene segment and a J gene segment. A rearrangement counted as productive if the CDR3 had no stop codons and remained in frame with V and J, and every other rearrangement counted as non-productive. Following IMGT convention, CDR3 was defined as the stretch from the second conserved V-encoded cysteine up to the conserved J-encoded phenylalanine. The earlier analysis of fewer than 750 of the donors excluded sequences that lacked an unambiguous match to a single V gene segment. An earlier analysis of a few hundred of the donors classified V segments as functional when productive rearrangements were above 56.7% and as segregating when the standard deviation between donors was above 5%. A statistical classification framework was built for diagnosing cytomegalovirus status from the catalog of TCR beta chain sequences. In a later analysis, TCR nucleotide sequences were compared against IMGT/GENE-DB human TR gene sequences so that V and J genes could be assigned. A later analysis assigned CDR3 sequences and most-parsimonious VDJ recombination scenarios with the TCRdist pipeline. In a later analysis, every TCR beta chain was defined by the combination of its CDR3 amino acid sequence and its V-gene family, and reads without a unique V-gene family were dropped. As a way to deal with suspected cross-contamination and a sequencing artifact, a later analysis dropped approximately 590 nucleotide sequences that were highly shared and had low generation probability. In a later analysis, a clonal expansion index for each public chain was calculated from normalized within-repertoire ranks of inferred template counts. Generation probabilities in a later analysis came from a VDJ recombination model fitted to out-of-frame rearrangements, and those results were checked against IGoR. In a later analysis, hypergeometric tests were used to score TCR-TCR, TCR-HLA and TCR-CMV co-occurrence, with a repertoire-size bias correction applied to TCR pairs. A later analysis estimated false discovery rates by permuting HLA or CMV assignments 20 times. In a later analysis, co-occurring TCRs were grouped using DBSCAN, with TCRdist sequence similarity added in when clustering inside HLA-allele-positive subsets. Repertoires with fewer than 30,000 or more than 120,000 public chains, plus five repertoires with anomalous nucleotide sharing, were excluded from co-occurrence clustering. Here the immuneACCESS table is served through TCRdb, limited to in-frame sequences with V and J called. Missing clones are a known gap in these copies; in checked studies unresolved V genes cover under half, and the rest lacks a known reason. The DNA was the basis for D and trimming; V, J and clone size are from that table. Present in this sample are fewer than 200,000 clones, 76% of which were seen just once. 0.65% to 0.95% of the sample comes from the top ten.

The research as a whole found: The study listed 150 to 200 TCR beta chains as associated with cytomegalovirus. Presence/absence analyses assumed roughly uniform sequencing depth across donors, an assumption that may not hold. The classifier was reported to diagnose cytomegalovirus status with high specificity and sensitivity in both the original and validation cohorts. Because some donors lacked HLA typing at each locus, the association tests relied only on the typed subset. Assigning TCR associations to individual alleles was difficult when HLA alleles, especially DR and DQ, strongly co-occurred. According to a later analysis, TCR association rates differed among HLA loci, with DRB1 alleles showing the most associated TCRs and HLA-C alleles showing the fewest. An association between a missense DCLRE1C variant and V-gene and J-gene trimming of TCR beta chains was found in a later genetic analysis and replicated in an independent cohort. Linkage disequilibrium might explain the correlated functional status among segregating V segments, but an unknown experimental factor could not be excluded. A later genetic analysis reported fewer N-insertions in productive TCRs among donors in an Asian-associated ancestry cluster than the roughly 700-donor mean. Three of the identified cytomegalovirus-associated TCR beta chains were confirmed in vitro to be specific for cytomegalovirus antigens. For the cohort, immune exposure information was limited to CMV serostatus. It was suggested by the authors that the approach could potentially be generalized to other disease states and immunological phenotypes. In a later analysis, HLA-associated TCR beta chains were found to be more clonally expanded and to have lower generation probabilities than equally common non-associated chains. A cluster of highly shared sequence variants was judged likely to represent a technical artifact of the sequencing pipeline. According to a later analysis, most CMV-associated TCR beta chains appeared to be HLA-restricted, and the HLA associations seemed to be driven largely by CMV exposure. Some IMGT-functional V segments, including TRBV6-2 and TRBV6-3, could not be told apart with the 87-base-pair reads, so those segments were excluded. In this cohort, only TCR beta chains were sequenced, and detectable features were limited by the absence of alpha or paired-chain data. Most TCR sequences were observed very rarely across donors, whereas some public TCRs were present in many individuals. Because counts were too low, more than 15 rarely observed V segments, including chromosome 9 orphons, were excluded from the earlier analysis of 587 of the donors. According to a later analysis, parvovirus B19, influenza, CMV and Epstein-Barr virus appeared linked to several top co-occurrence clusters. A further reported finding was that TCR beta sequences accurately predicted the HLA-A and HLA-B alleles for most subjects in the first cohort. An earlier analysis of approximately 590 of the donors showed that most TCR beta V segments appeared in productive rearrangements either about 90% or about 30% of the time, which broadly matched IMGT annotations. A later analysis associated about 16,000 TCR beta sequences with specific HLA alleles at a false discovery rate of 0.05.

The cohort comprised under 700 healthy bone marrow donors. Cohort members were all nominally healthy when sampled, although unrecorded immune exposures were likely present. The donor tested CMV seronegative, placing the donor among the 350 to 400 seronegative members of the cohort. A peripheral blood sample was provided by each donor, and peripheral blood mononuclear cells were used for TCR beta sequencing. Genomic DNA extraction from the blood cell samples was performed with the Qiagen DNeasy Blood Extraction Kit. This TCR came from a female donor in good health and CMV-seronegative. The sequence is built from TRBV25-1 and TRBJ1-3, and TRBD1 may be the D gene, going by 5 matching bases. Sample: PBMCs. This receptor carries the CDR3 CASRAPGNTIYF. The bases read TGTGCCAGCAGAGCCCCAGGGAACACCATATATTTT.